These 30 T cell receptor beta chains originate from one sample sequenced in a study of beta chain features in type 1 diabetes (dated 2018 in TCRdb). Libraries were built with the immunoSEQ multiplex PCR assay. The entire isolated RNA was reverse transcribed using the High Capacity cDNA Reverse Transcription Kit, and thus expressed TCRB transcripts were sequenced. TCRdb carries this immuneACCESS record with in-frame sequences only. Its versions omit some clonotypes, under half of them owing to an unresolved V gene in the studies checked, with the rest unexplained. The sample table records 300,000 to 350,000 clones; under 8.5% of these occur just once. The leading ten clones occupy 0.44% of the sample. Sequencing used central memory CD4+ T cells from blood. The receptors shown here come from a woman aged 18 to 35 in good health.

This clone turned up a few times. Other DNA sequences within the sample encode an identical CDR3. The chain joins TRBV5-1 to TRBJ2-3; possibly TRBD2 for D (5 bases). The V and J ends lost 0 bases and 2 bases respectively, with 7 bases between them. From germline, CDR1 is SGHRS and CDR2 YFSETQ. The CDR3 is 14 amino acids. DNA for the CDR3: TGCGCCAGCAGCTTGGGGACTTTCACAGATACGCAGTATTTT. It translates to CASSLGTFTDTQYF.

This clone occurred a few times. The genes are TRBV7-9 and TRBJ1-2; D remains unclear. Trimming took 2 bases from V and 4 from J, leaving 11 bases between them. Germline values: CDR1 SEHNR, CDR2 FQNEAQ (reference sequence). This CDR3 comprises 14 residues. CDR3 sequence: CASSLTSGSYGYTF. CDR3 bases: TGTGCCAGCAGCTTAACGTCCGGGAGCTATGGCTACACCTTC.

On this clone itself: A much bigger clone sits one base away, suggesting this may be a read error. The V call is TRBV7-9, the J call TRBJ2-1; D is unclear. The germline V gene encodes CDR1 SEHNR and CDR2 FQNEAQ (reference sequence). With 1 base removed from V and 4 bases from J, the gap between germline ends came to 5 bases. The CDR3 spans 13 residues. CDR3: CASSLEPYNEQFF. The CDR3 DNA is TGTGCCAGCAGCTTAGAACCTTACAATGAGCAGTTCTTC.

A few counts support this clone. This sequence joins TRBV4-3 and TRBJ1-2, with D tentatively TRBD1 (5 bases). Trimming took 3 bases from V and 8 from J, leaving 16 bases between them. Germline CDR1 is LGHNA and CDR2 is YSLEER. The CDR3 is 14 amino acids. CDR3 sequence reads: CASSHPRGLGGYTF. The CDR3 region has the DNA TGCGCCAGCAGCCATCCTCGGGGGTTAGGCGGCTACACCTTC.

This clone turned up a few times. The chain couples TRBV11-2 to TRBJ2-1; 9 bases line up with TRBD2. Germline trimming cut 1 base from V and 3 bases from J; bases unmatched to any gene: 7. The CDR3 consists of 17 residues. CDR1 and CDR2 (germline): SGHAT, FQNNGV. CDR3 coding DNA: TGTGCCAGCAGCTTAGTGGCGTCTAGCGGGATCTACAATGAGCAGTTCTTC. The encoded protein is CASSLVASSGIYNEQFF.

In this sample, this clone turned up many times. The J gene is TRBJ2-3, the V gene TRBV19; the D is unclear. CDR1 is LNHDA and CDR2 is SQIVND in the germline V gene (reference sequence). This CDR3 comprises 12 residues. The germline V and J ends were trimmed by 4 bases and 5 bases, with 7 bases remaining between them. The CDR3 bases are TGTGCCAGTAGTAGGGTCGAAGATACGCAGTATTTT. Encoded protein: CASSRVEDTQYF.

For this clone: A junction end diverges from the germline sequence, so it may reflect a read error. The V and J genes are TRBV5-1 and TRBJ1-5; 8 bases are shared with TRBD1. The CDR3 spans 13 residues. Germline assignment: CDR1 SGHRS and CDR2 YFSETQ. In DNA, the CDR3 is TGCGCCAGCAGGTTGGACAGGGCCGCGCCCCAGCATTTT. This gives the protein CASRLDRAAPQHF.

A few counts support this clone. The J gene is TRBJ1-2, the V gene TRBV4-2; D remains ambiguous. Trimming removed 2 bases at V and 2 bases at J, with 6 bases between. The CDR3 consists of 13 residues. Per germline, CDR1 LGHNA and CDR2 YNFKEQ. CDR3 residues: CASSQPGNYGYTF. For the CDR3, the DNA is TGTGCCAGCAGCCAACCGGGGAACTATGGCTACACCTTC.

The V gene is TRBV9, the J gene TRBJ2-2, with 9 bases lining up with TRBD2. The CDR3 length is 16 residues. J lost 0 bases, V lost 6 bases, and 6 bases had no gene match. Germline CDR1 SGDLS, CDR2 YYNGEE. In DNA, the CDR3 is TGTGCCAGCACCCGAGCGGGAGGCTCGAACACCGGGGAGCTGTTTTTT. Protein sequence: CASTRAGGSNTGELFF. Drawing the rest from reference TRBV9 and TRBJ2-2, the complete variable domain is DSGVTQTPKHLITATGQRVTLRCSPRSGDLSVYWYQQSLDQGLQFLIQYYNGEERAKGNILERFSAQQFPDLHSELNLSSLELGDSALYFCASTRAGGSNTGELFFGEGSRLTVL.

The chain has TRBV7-9 and TRBJ1-3, with 7 bases matching TRBD1. Germline lookup yields CDR1 SEHNR and CDR2 FQNEAQ (reference sequence). V lost 3 bases, J lost 6 bases, and 2 bases stayed unmatched. The CDR3 consists of 13 residues. CDR3 bases: TGTGCCAGCAGCTTGGGACAGTCAAACACCATATATTTT. This gives the protein CASSLGQSNTIYF. The full variable domain, in which reference TRBV7-9 and TRBJ1-3 provide the parts outside the CDR3, is DTGVSQNPRHKITKRGQNVTFRCDPISEHNRLYWYRQTLGQGPEFLTYFQNEAQLEKSRLLSDRFSAERPKGSFSTLEIQRTEQGDSAMYLCASSLGQSNTIYFGEGSWLTVV.

V and J are TRBV5-4 and TRBJ2-1, with D possibly matching TRBD1 (6 bases). Trimming took off 4 bases at V and 7 bases at J, with 18 bases between the two ends. In germline, CDR1 is SGHNT, CDR2 YYREEE (reference sequence). The CDR3 consists of 15 residues. For the CDR3, the DNA is TGTGCCAGCAGCATGGTCGGGACACCCAGGAATGAGCAGTTCTTC. This sequence encodes CASSMVGTPRNEQFF.

There are a few counts of this clone. The CDR3 loop is CASSLGPSGNTIYF. The CDR3 region has the DNA TGTGCCAGCAGCCTAGGACCGTCGGGAAACACCATATATTTT. The rearrangement uses TRBV7-3 and TRBJ1-3; no firm D call. The germline CDR1 and CDR2 sequences are SGHTA and FQGTGA. The CDR3 has 14 amino acids. The V and J ends lost 5 bases and 4 bases respectively, with 12 bases between them.

This clone was seen more than once but under ten times. The CDR3 is CASSQDPRDRRNEKLFF. The CDR3 coding sequence is TGCGCCAGCAGCCAAGATCCTCGGGACAGGAGGAATGAAAAACTGTTTTTT. J is TRBJ1-4 and V is TRBV4-3, with 8 bases lining up with TRBD1. There are 17 residues in the CDR3. V dropped 0 bases and J dropped 5; count of bases not matched to a gene: 8. Germline CDR1 is LGHNA and CDR2 is YSLEER.

This chain connects TRBV7-9 to TRBJ2-2; TRBD2 might be the D (6 bases). Germline V CDR1 and CDR2: SEHNR, FQNEAQ (reference sequence). Between the trimmed V and J ends, which lost 2 bases and 1 base, there was a span of 11 bases. This CDR3 comprises 16 residues. The CDR3: CASSLSPGLNTGELFF. The CDR3 DNA follows: TGTGCCAGCAGCTTATCACCGGGACTGAACACCGGGGAGCTGTTTTTT.

Ten or more counts support this clone. The chain joins TRBV9 to TRBJ1-1; D gene ambiguous. There are 13 residues in the CDR3. With 2 bases removed from V and 6 bases from J, the gap between germline ends came to 11 bases. CDR1 and CDR2 (germline): SGDLS, YYNGEE. Here the CDR3 DNA reads TGTGCCAGCAGCGTTCACGAGGGTCCTGAAGCTTTCTTT. Its protein product is CASSVHEGPEAFF. The entire variable domain, with the rest obtained from reference TRBV9 and TRBJ1-1, is as follows: DSGVTQTPKHLITATGQRVTLRCSPRSGDLSVYWYQQSLDQGLQFLIQYYNGEERAKGNILERFSAQQFPDLHSELNLSSLELGDSALYFCASSVHEGPEAFFGQGTRLTVV.

The DNA for the CDR3 is TGTGCCAGTAGTTTCGGCAGGGTGAACACTGAAGCTTTCTTT. Its translation: CASSFGRVNTEAFF. V usage is TRBV19 and J usage is TRBJ1-1; D is perhaps TRBD1 (5 bases). Per germline, CDR1 LNHDA and CDR2 SQIVND (reference sequence). V dropped 5 bases and J dropped 0 bases, with 10 bases sitting between them. The CDR3 runs to 14 residues.

This clone has a handful of counts. This chain connects TRBV6-6 to TRBJ2-5; TRBD1 is a possible D gene (5 bases). The germline V gene encodes CDR1 MNHNY and CDR2 SVGAGI (reference sequence). V lost 6 bases and J 5 bases, leaving 13 bases between the germline ends. The CDR3 runs 13 residues. The DNA of the CDR3 is TGTGCCAGCAGGAGTCAGGGTGCCGAGACCCAGTACTTC. Translation gives CASRSQGAETQYF.

This clone showed up just a few times. The rearrangement joins TRBV7-9 to TRBJ2-1; no reliable D call. Germline values: CDR1 SEHNR, CDR2 FQNEAQ (reference sequence). The CDR3 contains 11 residues. Between the trimmed V and J ends, which lost 5 bases and 12 bases, there was a span of 11 bases. The CDR3 bases are TGTGCCAGCAGCGCGGCGGATTGGCAGTTCTTC. Protein: CASSAADWQFF.

V usage is TRBV6-5 and J usage is TRBJ2-7; TRBD2 is a possible D gene (5 bases). The germline CDR1 and CDR2 sequences are MNHEY and SVGAGI. The CDR3 length is 13 residues. V was pared by 6 bases and J by 4 bases, with 13 bases between. CDR3 coding DNA: TGTGCCAGCAGCAAGGAGGTAGGATACGAGCAGTACTTC. This sequence encodes CASSKEVGYEQYF.

This clone was observed a handful of times. The CDR3 loop is CASTLDGANTEAFF. The CDR3 bases are TGTGCCAGCACCCTGGACGGAGCAAACACTGAAGCTTTCTTT. This chain joins TRBV6-5 and TRBJ1-1, with D unresolved. Deletions cut 7 bases from V and 2 bases from J, with 14 bases between. Germline CDR1 MNHEY, CDR2 SVGAGI. CDR3 length equals 14 residues.

The V gene is TRBV28, the J gene TRBJ1-1, with TRBD1 as a possible D gene (6 bases). The V gene lost 5 bases and the J gene lost 7 bases, with 20 bases spanning the gap. Germline assignment: CDR1 MDHEN and CDR2 SYDVKM. The CDR3 runs 15 residues. CDR3: CASSVPGTQGGEAFF. In DNA form, the CDR3 reads TGTGCCAGCAGTGTCCCGGGAACCCAAGGGGGTGAAGCTTTCTTT.

J is TRBJ2-2 and V is TRBV25-1, with TRBD1 matching over 9 bases. The CDR3 runs 15 residues. Germline-derived CDR1 and CDR2 are MGHDK and SYGVNS. V trimming: 8 bases; J trimming: 4 bases; junction bases outside the gene matches: 8. The CDR3 sequence: CASLRDRVVTGELFF. CDR3 DNA: TGTGCCAGCCTCCGGGACAGGGTAGTCACCGGGGAGCTGTTTTTT.

This clone was seen a few times. V and J are TRBV11-2 and TRBJ2-7; 8 nucleotides agree with TRBD2. Germline trimming cut 2 bases from V and 3 bases from J; bases unmatched to any gene: 3. Germline-derived CDR1 and CDR2 are SGHAT and FQNNGV. CDR3 length: 14 residues. CDR3 sequence (DNA): TGTGCCAGCAGCTTAAGCGGGAGAGGCTACGAGCAGTACTTC. The encoded protein is CASSLSGRGYEQYF.

The chain has TRBV15 and TRBJ2-1; 7 nucleotides agree with TRBD1. The CDR3 is 18 residues long. CDR1 is LNHNV and CDR2 is YYDKDF in the germline V gene (reference sequence). V was clipped by 1 base and J by 7 bases; unmatched bases: 16. The chain's CDR3 is CATSRGDSALVFVNEQFF. For the CDR3, the DNA is TGTGCCACCAGCAGAGGGGACAGCGCATTAGTGTTCGTAAATGAGCAGTTCTTC.

The chain couples TRBV9 to TRBJ2-7; no definite D call. Germline loops: CDR1 SGDLS, CDR2 YYNGEE. With 0 bases removed from V and 7 bases from J, the gap between germline ends came to 14 bases. The CDR3 loop spans 14 amino acids. CDR3 in DNA: TGTGCCAGCAGCGTAGATCTCGGATCGGAGGAGCAGTACTTC. It codes for CASSVDLGSEEQYF.

This clone was found many times. Other DNA sequences within the sample encode an identical CDR3. The chain combines TRBV10-3 with TRBJ2-5; D is tentatively TRBD1 or TRBD2 (5 bases each). The germline V and J ends were trimmed by 0 bases and 1 base, with 6 bases remaining between them. The CDR3 sequence is 14 residues long. Germline-derived CDR1 and CDR2 are ENHRY and SYGVKD. The CDR3 spells CAISESGAQETQYF. DNA of the CDR3: TGTGCCATCAGTGAGTCCGGGGCCCAAGAGACCCAGTACTTC.

The V gene is TRBV9, the J gene TRBJ2-4; 10 bases are a match to TRBD2. The CDR3 is 15 amino acids. Germline V gives CDR1 SGDLS, CDR2 YYNGEE. V trimming: 4 bases; J trimming: 8 bases; junction bases outside the gene matches: 9. This CDR3 is CASSSQAGGVDIQYF. In DNA form, the CDR3 reads TGTGCCAGCAGCTCTCAAGCGGGAGGGGTTGACATTCAGTACTTC.

This clone was seen a handful of times. The chain couples TRBV7-2 to TRBJ1-2; D call uncertain. Germline V gene lookup returns CDR1 SGHTA and CDR2 FQGNSA. Deletions cut 4 bases from V and 4 bases from J, with 7 bases between. There are 12 residues in the CDR3. The CDR3 spells CASSSLGYGYTF. CDR3 in DNA: TGTGCCAGCAGCTCGCTTGGCTATGGCTACACCTTC.

The rearrangement links TRBV19 to TRBJ2-6, with D unclear. Trimming removed 3 bases from V and 0 bases from J, with 9 bases in between. The V gene's germline CDR1 is LNHDA and CDR2 SQIVND (reference sequence). This CDR3 spans 16 amino acids. CDR3 nucleotides: TGTGCCAGTAGTATTATCCGGAGCTCTGGGGCCAACGTCCTGACTTTC. This sequence encodes CASSIIRSSGANVLTF. Full variable domain (remainder filled in from reference TRBV19 and TRBJ2-6): DGGITQSPKYLFRKEGQNVTLSCEQNLNHDAMYWYRQDPGQGLRLIYYSQIVNDFQKGDIAEGYSVSREKKESFPLTVTSAQKNPTAFYLCASSIIRSSGANVLTFGAGSRLTVL.

This clone was recorded at least ten times. The chain employs TRBV19 and TRBJ1-2; a possible D gene is TRBD1 (5 bases). Trimming left V 5 bases short and J 4 bases short, with 17 bases between. The CDR3 has 15 residues. Germline-derived CDR1 and CDR2 are LNHDA and SQIVND (reference sequence). The CDR3 nucleotides are TGTGCCAGTAGTGTTTTCAGGGAAGGCGGCTATGGCTACACCTTC. This sequence encodes CASSVFREGGYGYTF.